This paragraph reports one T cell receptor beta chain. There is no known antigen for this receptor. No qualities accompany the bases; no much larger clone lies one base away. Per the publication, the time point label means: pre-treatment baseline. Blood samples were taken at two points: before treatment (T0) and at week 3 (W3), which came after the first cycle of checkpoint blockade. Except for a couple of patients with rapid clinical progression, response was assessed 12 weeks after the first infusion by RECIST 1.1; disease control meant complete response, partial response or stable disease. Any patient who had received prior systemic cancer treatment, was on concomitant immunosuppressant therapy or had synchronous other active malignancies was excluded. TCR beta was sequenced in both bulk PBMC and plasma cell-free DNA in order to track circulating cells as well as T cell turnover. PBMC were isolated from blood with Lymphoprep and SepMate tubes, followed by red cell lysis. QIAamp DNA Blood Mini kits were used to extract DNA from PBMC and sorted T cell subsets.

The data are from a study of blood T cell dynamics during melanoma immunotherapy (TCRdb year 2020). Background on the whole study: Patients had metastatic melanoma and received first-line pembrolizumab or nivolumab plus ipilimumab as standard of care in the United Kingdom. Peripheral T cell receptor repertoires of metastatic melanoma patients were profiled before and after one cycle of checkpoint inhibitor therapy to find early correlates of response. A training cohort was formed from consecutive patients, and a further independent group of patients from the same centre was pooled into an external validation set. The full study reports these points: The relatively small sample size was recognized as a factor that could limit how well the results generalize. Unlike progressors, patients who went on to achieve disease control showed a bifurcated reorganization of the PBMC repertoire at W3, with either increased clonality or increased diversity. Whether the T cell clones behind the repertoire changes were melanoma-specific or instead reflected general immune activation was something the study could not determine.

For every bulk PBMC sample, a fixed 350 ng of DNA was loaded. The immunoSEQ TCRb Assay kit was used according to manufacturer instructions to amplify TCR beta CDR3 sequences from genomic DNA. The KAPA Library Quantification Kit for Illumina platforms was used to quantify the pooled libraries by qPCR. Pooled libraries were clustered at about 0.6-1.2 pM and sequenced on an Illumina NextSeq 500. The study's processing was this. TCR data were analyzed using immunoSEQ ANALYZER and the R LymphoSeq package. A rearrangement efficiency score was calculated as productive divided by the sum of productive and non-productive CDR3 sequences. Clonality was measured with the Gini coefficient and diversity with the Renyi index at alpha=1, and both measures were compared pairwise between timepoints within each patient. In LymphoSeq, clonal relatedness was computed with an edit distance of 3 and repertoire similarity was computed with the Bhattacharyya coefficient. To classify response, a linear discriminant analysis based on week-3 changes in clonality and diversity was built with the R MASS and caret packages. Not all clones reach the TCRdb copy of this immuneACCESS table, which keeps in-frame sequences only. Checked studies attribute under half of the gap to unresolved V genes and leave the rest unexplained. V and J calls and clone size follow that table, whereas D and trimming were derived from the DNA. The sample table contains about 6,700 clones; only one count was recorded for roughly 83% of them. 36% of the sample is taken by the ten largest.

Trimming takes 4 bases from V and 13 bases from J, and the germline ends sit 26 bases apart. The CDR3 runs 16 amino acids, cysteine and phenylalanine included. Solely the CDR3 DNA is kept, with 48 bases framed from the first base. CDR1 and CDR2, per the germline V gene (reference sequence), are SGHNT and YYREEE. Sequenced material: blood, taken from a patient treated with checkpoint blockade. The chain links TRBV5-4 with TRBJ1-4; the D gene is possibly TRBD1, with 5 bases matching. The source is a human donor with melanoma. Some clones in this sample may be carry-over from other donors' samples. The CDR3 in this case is CASSRGRGGLNEGLFF. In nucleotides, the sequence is TGTGCCAGCAGCAGGGGCCGGGGAGGCCTTAATGAAGGACTGTTTTTT.